Listed below are T cell receptor beta chains from one sample, sequenced in a study of human CD8 memory T cell subsets. TCRdb reprocessed the 5' RACE reads and reports one entry per CDR3 protein, with no DNA. The repertoire table contains some 10,000 distinct CDR3 sequences. Material: CD8+ T cells from PBMCs. These receptors originate from a human donor in good health. Both conserved end residues are part of each CDR3. The size entry is marked missing in some rows and otherwise reads once, few, many or a size class.

j_call clone_size v_call cdr3_aa
TRBJ2-3 . TRBV5-1 CASKTSGGTDTQYF
TRBJ2-7 . TRBV4-1 CASSQTQTDPEQYF
TRBJ2-4 large TRBV7-2 CASSSSGSVAKNIQYF
TRBJ2-1 . TRBV7-9 CASGRAGRNEQFF
TRBJ2-7 . TRBV20-1 CSARHLSPYEQYF
TRBJ2-1 . TRBV7-9 CASSYLVVVAGHEQFF
TRBJ2-1 . TRBV27 CASRTSDRGDEQFF
TRBJ1-5 . TRBV7-8 CASSLGRGGNQPQHF
TRBJ2-3 . TRBV14 CASSPRTDPTSTDTQYF
TRBJ2-7 . TRBV20-1 CSARDLPASYEQYF
TRBJ1-1 . TRBV19 CASMAGTENTEAFF
TRBJ2-1 . TRBV15 CATSSSGGINEQFF
TRBJ2-7 . TRBV5-4 CASSFRTGGEQYF